These 29 T cell receptor beta chains were all obtained from the same sample, sequenced in a study of T-cell memory formation after mild COVID-19. One entry per CDR3 protein results from TCRdb running MiXCR on the 5' RACE reads. The sample holds 350,000 or so distinct CDR3 sequences; over 10% are singletons and the top ten take roughly 23%. The sample comprised PBMCs or a T cell subset sorted from them (not recorded which). Source of these receptors: a man between 18 and 35 years old who had mild COVID-19 (a few samples of this study predate the infection). Cell type and time point are not known.

This clonotype was found a few times. The V and J genes are TRBV7-2 and TRBJ1-6; possible D gene TRBD1, 5 bases. This CDR3 has 15 amino acids. V lost 2 bases and J 14 bases, leaving 19 bases between the germline ends. CDR1 and CDR2 (germline): SGHTA, FQGNSA. The CDR3 here is CASSLSPQGRDSLHF. CDR3 nucleotide sequence: TGTGCCAGCAGCTTATCCCCTCAGGGCCGGGATTCCCTCCACTTT.

The chain carries TRBV10-3 and TRBJ2-7; 8 positions agree with TRBD2. The CDR3 is 14 residues long. J gave up 7 bases and V 3 bases, and 8 bases lay outside the gene matches. Per germline, CDR1 ENHRY and CDR2 SYGVKD. CDR3 loop: CAISEGGLAGEQYV. The CDR3 DNA sequence: TGTGCCATCAGTGAAGGTGGACTAGCCGGTGAGCAGTACGTC.

A few counts support this clonotype. This rearrangement joins TRBV7-2 to TRBJ2-3, with D tentatively TRBD2 (7 bases). The germline gives CDR1 SGHTA, CDR2 FQGNSA. Trimming removed 1 base from V and 10 bases from J, with 24 bases in between. The CDR3 has 17 residues. The CDR3 sequence is CASSLVGGALAGAAQYF. CDR3 DNA sequence: TGTGCCAGCAGCTTAGTGGGGGGGGCCTTGGCTGGGGCTGCGCAGTATTTT. Full variable domain (missing parts from reference TRBV7-2 and TRBJ2-3): GAGVSQSPSNKVTEKGKDVELRCDPISGHTALYWYRQSLGQGLEFLIYFQGNSAPDKSGLPSDRFSAERTGGSVSTLTIQRTQQEDSAVYLCASSLVGGALAGAAQYFGPGTRLTVL.

The chain carries TRBV6-5 and TRBJ1-1; D is undetermined. CDR1 is MNHEY, CDR2 SVGAGI, per germline. The CDR3 runs 11 residues. Trimming stripped 2 bases from V and 10 bases from J, with 8 bases between. The CDR3 region is CASSYRQRAFF. CDR3 DNA: TGTGCCAGCAGTTACAGGCAACGAGCTTTCTTT.

Turning to this clonotype: The junction departs from germline at one end; a sequencing error may be responsible. The chain has TRBV9 and TRBJ2-2; D is possibly TRBD2 (5 bases). CDR3 length: 13 amino acids. CDR1 is SGDLS and CDR2 is YYNGEE in the germline V gene. The CDR3 DNA sequence: TGTGCCAGCAGGCCGGAAAACACCGGGGAGCTGTATTTT. Protein: CASRPENTGELYF.

The V call is TRBV5-6, the J call TRBJ2-7; D is possibly TRBD1 (6 bases). V was trimmed by 0 bases and J by 7 bases, leaving 14 bases between them. Per germline, CDR1 SGHDT and CDR2 YYEEEE. This CDR3 region has 14 residues. CDR3 DNA: TGTGCCAGCAGCTTGGAGGCAGGCCAGGGGGAGCAGTACGTC. It yields the protein CASSLEAGQGEQYV.

The rearrangement joins TRBV5-1 to TRBJ2-5; D ambiguous. The CDR3 covers 13 residues. Germline CDR1 and CDR2: SGHRS and YFSETQ. V shed 1 base and J shed 3 bases, with 7 bases lying between them. The CDR3 region is CASSLRHKETQYF. Written as DNA, the CDR3 is TGCGCCAGCAGCTTGAGGCATAAAGAGACCCAGTACTTC.

This clonotype was counted many times. The rearrangement joins TRBV9 to TRBJ2-5; TRBD2 aligns across 7 bases. The CDR3 spans 14 residues. Germline lookup yields CDR1 SGDLS and CDR2 YYNGEE. J was trimmed by 4 bases and V by 4 bases; bases with no gene match: 7. CDR3 nucleotide sequence: TGTGCCAGCAGCTCAAGAGGACTAGGAGAGACCCAGTACTTC. Amino acid sequence: CASSSRGLGETQYF.

V is TRBV5-1 and J is TRBJ2-3, with 8 bases fitting TRBD1. This CDR3 is 14 amino acids long. V trimming: 4 bases; J trimming: 8 bases; junction bases outside the gene matches: 9. Germline V gene sequence: CDR1 SGHRS, CDR2 YFSETQ. DNA of the CDR3: TGCGCCAGCAGCCTGACAGGGGAGACAAGTACGCAGTATTTT. Translated, it gives CASSLTGETSTQYF.

The sample holds many counts of this clonotype. The J gene is TRBJ1-2, the V gene TRBV29-1; no definite D call. The CDR3 has 14 amino acids. Trimming removed 3 bases from V and 2 bases from J, with 13 bases in between. CDR1 is SQVTM, CDR2 ANQGSEA, per germline. The CDR3 region has the DNA TGCAGCGTTGAGAGAGGTATTGAAAACTATGGCTACACCTTC. Protein sequence: CSVERGIENYGYTF. The whole variable domain, remainder taken from reference TRBV29-1 and TRBJ1-2, is SAVISQKPSRDICQRGTSLTIQCQVDSQVTMMFWYRQQPGQSLTLIATANQGSEATYESGFVIDKFPISRPNLTFSTLTVSNMSPEDSSIYLCSVERGIENYGYTFGSGTRLTVV.

This clonotype was detected ten times or more. V is TRBV5-6 and J is TRBJ2-7; no definite D call. V was cut by 4 bases and J by 2 bases, with 7 bases left in between. The CDR3 extends over 12 amino acids. Germline CDR1 reads SGHDT; CDR2 reads YYEEEE. CDR3 protein: CASSTGPYEQYV. The CDR3, as DNA: TGTGCCAGCAGCACCGGGCCCTACGAGCAGTACGTC.

The rearrangement links TRBV9 to TRBJ2-3; D is undetermined. Deletions cut 0 bases from V and 1 base from J, with 9 bases between. Germline CDR1 reads SGDLS; CDR2 reads YYNGEE. The CDR3 has 15 amino acids. This CDR3 reads CASSVGNGRTDTQYF. Here the CDR3 DNA reads TGTGCCAGCAGCGTAGGTAACGGACGCACAGATACGCAGTATTTT.

Remarks on this clonotype: At one end, the junction sequence differs from germline, possibly due to a read error. The V gene is TRBV5-1, the J gene TRBJ2-7; a possible D gene is TRBD1 (6 bases). Germline V gene lookup returns CDR1 SGHRS and CDR2 YFSETQ. This CDR3 has 13 residues. The CDR3 is CASSLDSHYEQYF. As DNA, the CDR3 is TGCGCCAGCAGTTTGGACAGCCACTACGAGCAGTACTTC. Full variable domain (outside the CDR3, taken from reference TRBV5-1 and TRBJ2-7): KAGVTQTPRYLIKTRGQQVTLSCSPISGHRSVSWYQQTPGQGLQFLFEYFSETQRNKGNFPGRFSGRQFSNSRSEMNVSTLELGDSALYLCASSLDSHYEQYFGPGTRLTVT.

This clonotype was counted only a few times. The rearrangement joins TRBV4-2 to TRBJ1-4, with a tentative D call TRBD1 (5 bases). The CDR3 consists of 16 residues. CDR1 and CDR2 from the germline V gene are LGHNA and YNFKEQ. Trimming took off 3 bases at V and 7 bases at J, with 18 bases between the two ends. This chain's CDR3 is CASSQAGRQGGEKLFF. The CDR3 DNA reads TGTGCCAGCAGCCAGGCCGGTCGTCAGGGAGGTGAAAAACTGTTTTTT.

This clonotype was seen a handful of times. The gene calls are TRBV28 and TRBJ2-2; the D gene is possibly TRBD1 (6 bases). Germline CDR1 and CDR2: MDHEN and SYDVKM. V lost 6 bases, J lost 4 bases, and 12 bases lay in between. This CDR3 spans 14 amino acids. The CDR3 here is CASSGTMVTGELFF. CDR3 nucleotide sequence: TGTGCCAGCAGCGGGACAATGGTCACCGGGGAGCTGTTTTTT.

As regards this clonotype: An end of the junction does not agree with germline; a read error may underlie this. This rearrangement joins TRBV5-1 to TRBJ2-7; D possibly matches TRBD1 or TRBD2 (5 bases each). The CDR3 length is 14 residues. Germline V CDR1 and CDR2: SGHRS, YFSETQ. The CDR3 here is CASRLGDQTYEQYF. The CDR3 DNA reads as TGCGCCAGCAGGTTGGGGGACCAAACGTACGAGCAGTACTTC.

The chain is built from TRBV12-3 or TRBV12-4 and TRBJ2-5; TRBD1 or TRBD2 may be the D gene (5 bases each). The length of the CDR3 is 15 residues. V was cut by 6 bases and J by 9 bases, with 23 bases left in between. CDR3 sequence reads: CASSPGTPRGAAQYF. The CDR3 DNA sequence: TGTGCCAGCAGCCCCGGGACCCCGCGAGGGGCGGCCCAGTACTTC.

This clonotype was detected ten times or more. The chain couples TRBV5-1 to TRBJ2-7, with unresolved D. The CDR3 length is 12 residues. Germline CDR1 SGHRS, CDR2 YFSETQ. Trimming shortened V by 3 bases and J by 5 bases, and 9 bases separated the two germline ends. The chain's CDR3 is CASSWTGNEQYF. The DNA of the CDR3 is TGCGCCAGCAGCTGGACGGGTAACGAGCAGTACTTC.

The V gene is TRBV3-1, the J gene TRBJ2-7, with D possibly being TRBD1 or TRBD2 (5 bases each). CDR3 length: 14 residues. Deletions cut 5 bases from V and 2 bases from J, with 13 bases between. Germline CDR1 reads LGHDT; CDR2 reads YNNKEL (reference sequence). The CDR3 region has the DNA TGTGCCAGCAGCTACGGGACGGCCGCCTACGAGCAGTACTTC. Translating gives CASSYGTAAYEQYF.

The chain couples TRBV25-1 to TRBJ1-1; D is ambiguous. Germline CDR1 MGHDK, CDR2 SYGVNS. This CDR3 spans 11 amino acids. V was cut by 6 bases and J by 6 bases, with 8 bases left in between. This chain's CDR3 is CASREGPEAFF. The CDR3 DNA follows: TGTGCCAGCAGGGAAGGCCCTGAAGCTTTCTTT.

This clonotype was counted only a few times. The chain links TRBV29-1 to TRBJ2-4; 8 positions agree with TRBD1. CDR1 is SQVTM and CDR2 is ANQGSEA in the germline V gene. V trimming: 5 bases; J trimming: 13 bases; junction bases outside the gene matches: 7. The CDR3 has 11 amino acids. CDR3 in DNA: TGCAGCGTTCGGACAGGGCAGGGGCAGTACTTC. Amino acid sequence: CSVRTGQGQYF.

In its sample, this clonotype was seen many times. The chain links TRBV7-2 to TRBJ2-2; no definite D call. This CDR3 is 14 amino acids long. Germline-derived CDR1 and CDR2 are SGHTA and FQGNSA. V dropped 3 bases and J dropped 1 base, with 6 bases sitting between them. The CDR3 loop reads CASSFGRNTGELFF. As DNA, the CDR3 is TGTGCCAGCAGCTTTGGGCGGAACACCGGGGAGCTGTTTTTT.

The J gene is TRBJ1-2, the V gene TRBV7-9; 7 bases fit TRBD1. V dropped 5 bases and J dropped 8; count of bases not matched to a gene: 11. The CDR3 is 14 amino acids. Per germline, CDR1 SEHNR and CDR2 FQNEAQ (reference sequence). CDR3 loop: CASSQGVGGRGYTF. CDR3 nucleotides: TGTGCCAGCAGCCAGGGTGTAGGGGGCCGAGGCTACACCTTC.

V is TRBV7-9 and J is TRBJ2-3; D may be TRBD2 (6 bases). This CDR3 region has 15 residues. V was clipped by 6 bases and J by 3 bases, with 16 bases between them. Germline-derived CDR1 and CDR2 are SEHNR and FQNEAQ (reference sequence). The CDR3: CASRNSGAPTDTQYF. The CDR3, as DNA: TGTGCCAGCAGAAATAGCGGAGCACCTACAGATACGCAGTATTTT.

The rearrangement joins TRBV24-1 to TRBJ2-3, with D possibly being TRBD1 (7 bases). The CDR3 contains 15 residues. The ends were cut back, 4 bases at V and 6 bases at J, with 16 bases in the middle. Germline loops: CDR1 KGHDR, CDR2 SFDVKD. CDR3 sequence: CATSDRAGGTDTQYF. Here the CDR3 DNA reads TGTGCCACCAGTGACAGGGCAGGGGGGACGGATACGCAGTATTTT.

This chain connects TRBV4-3 to TRBJ2-1; TRBD2 agrees at 7 bases. This CDR3 contains 15 residues. CDR1 and CDR2 (germline): LGHNA, YSLEER. Trimming at V came to 1 base and at J to 6 bases, leaving 6 bases not matched to a gene. Here the CDR3 reads CASSQVGLVSNEQFF. CDR3 nucleotides: TGCGCCAGCAGCCAAGTAGGACTAGTGAGCAATGAGCAGTTCTTC.

This clonotype turned up a few times. V is TRBV5-1 and J is TRBJ2-7; TRBD1 aligns across 9 bases. Germline V lookup: CDR1 SGHRS, CDR2 YFSETQ. The CDR3 loop spans 14 amino acids. The junction had 13 bases not matched to a gene; V was cut back by 6 bases and J by 9 bases. The CDR3 coding sequence is TGCGCCAGCACCCTGACAGGGGGTGGGCCTAGGCAGTACTTC. This translates into CASTLTGGGPRQYF.

The chain carries TRBV2 and TRBJ2-1; TRBD1 matches at 10 bases. Germline-derived CDR1 and CDR2 are SNHLY and FYNNEI. The CDR3 length is 13 residues. V gave up 10 bases and J gave up 8 bases; unmatched junction bases: 8. The CDR3 loop is CATGQGGIHEQFF. The CDR3 region has the DNA TGTGCCACTGGACAGGGGGGAATCCATGAGCAGTTCTTC.

This clonotype showed up many times. The rearrangement links TRBV7-9 to TRBJ2-7; 7 nucleotides agree with TRBD1. Germline V gene data show CDR1 as SEHNR and CDR2 as FQNEAQ (reference sequence). This CDR3 is 14 amino acids long. V was clipped by 5 bases and J by 0 bases; unmatched bases: 4. CDR3 DNA sequence: TGTGCCAGCAGCGGACAGGCGAGCTCCTACGAGCAGTACGTC. It codes for CASSGQASSYEQYV.